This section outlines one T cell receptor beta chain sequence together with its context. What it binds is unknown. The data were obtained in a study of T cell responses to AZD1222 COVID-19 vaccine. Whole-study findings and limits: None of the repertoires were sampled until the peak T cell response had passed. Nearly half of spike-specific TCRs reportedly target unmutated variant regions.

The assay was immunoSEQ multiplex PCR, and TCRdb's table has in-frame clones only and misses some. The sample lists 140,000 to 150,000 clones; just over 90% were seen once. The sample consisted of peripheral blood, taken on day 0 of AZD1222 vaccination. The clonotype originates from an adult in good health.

The CDR3 protein is CASSPVILTGGASGANVLTF. The CDR3 DNA reads as TGTGCCAGCTCACCAGTAATCCTGACAGGGGGCGCTTCTGGGGCCAACGTCCTGACTTTC. This chain joins TRBV18 and TRBJ2-6; TRBD1 agrees at 10 bases. V trimming: 2 bases; J trimming: 1 base; junction bases outside the gene matches: 11. Germline CDR1 and CDR2: KGHSH and LQKENI. This CDR3 has 20 amino acids.